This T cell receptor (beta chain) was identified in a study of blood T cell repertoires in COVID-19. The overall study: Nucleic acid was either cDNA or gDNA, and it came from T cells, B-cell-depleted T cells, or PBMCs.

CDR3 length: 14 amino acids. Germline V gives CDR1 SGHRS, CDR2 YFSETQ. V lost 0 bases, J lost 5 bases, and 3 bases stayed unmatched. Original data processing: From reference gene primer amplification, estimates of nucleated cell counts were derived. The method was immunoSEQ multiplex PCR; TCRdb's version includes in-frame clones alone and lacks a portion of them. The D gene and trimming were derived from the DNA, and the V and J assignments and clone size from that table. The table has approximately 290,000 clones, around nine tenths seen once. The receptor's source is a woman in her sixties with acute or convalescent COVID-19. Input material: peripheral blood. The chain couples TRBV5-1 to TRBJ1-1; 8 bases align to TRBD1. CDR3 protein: CASSLEYRGTEAFF. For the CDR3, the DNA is TGCGCCAGCAGCTTGGAGTACAGGGGGACTGAAGCTTTCTTT.